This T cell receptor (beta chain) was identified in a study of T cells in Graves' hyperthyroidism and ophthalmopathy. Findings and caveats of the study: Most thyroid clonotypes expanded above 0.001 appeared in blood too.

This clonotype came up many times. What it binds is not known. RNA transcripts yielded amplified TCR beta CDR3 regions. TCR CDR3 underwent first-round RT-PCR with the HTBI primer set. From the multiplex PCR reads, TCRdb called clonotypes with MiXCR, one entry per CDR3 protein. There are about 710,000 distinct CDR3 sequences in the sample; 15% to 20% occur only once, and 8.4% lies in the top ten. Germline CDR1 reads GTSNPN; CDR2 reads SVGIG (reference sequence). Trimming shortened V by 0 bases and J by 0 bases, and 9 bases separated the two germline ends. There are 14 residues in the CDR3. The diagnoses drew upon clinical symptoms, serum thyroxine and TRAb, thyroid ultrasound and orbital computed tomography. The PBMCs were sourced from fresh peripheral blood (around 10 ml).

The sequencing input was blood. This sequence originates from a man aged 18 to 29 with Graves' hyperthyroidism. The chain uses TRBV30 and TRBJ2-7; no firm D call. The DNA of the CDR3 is TGTGCCTGGAGTGTGGTGGGCAGCTCCTACGAGCAGTACTTC. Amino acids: CAWSVVGSSYEQYF. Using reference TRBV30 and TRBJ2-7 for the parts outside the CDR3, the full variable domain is SQTIHQWPATLVQPVGSPLSLECTVEGTSNPNLYWYRQAAGRGLQLLFYSVGIGQISSEVPQNLSASRPQDRQFILSSKKLLLSDSGFYLCAWSVVGSSYEQYFGPGTRLTVT.